Shown below are 30 T cell receptor beta chains from a single sample sequenced in a study of identical twins. TCRdb reprocessed the 5' RACE reads via MiXCR and lists one record per CDR3 protein. The sample carries approximately 590,000 distinct CDR3 sequences, more than 9% recorded once. The sample also formed part of further work on yellow fever vaccine responses in identical twins.

The specimen was PBMCs. The receptors were gathered from a woman aged 18-29 years in good health.

In this sample, this clonotype turned up a few times. The V call is TRBV20-1, the J call TRBJ2-5; the D gene could be TRBD1 or TRBD2 (5 bases each). This CDR3 comprises 15 residues. Germline loops: CDR1 DFQATT, CDR2 SNEGSKA (reference sequence). V was shortened by 8 bases and J by 1 base, with 20 bases between the two germline ends. The CDR3, as DNA: TGCAGTTCTAAAGAGAGGGTGGGGACCCAAGAGACCCAGTACTTC. This translates into CSSKERVGTQETQYF.

Here the CDR3 DNA reads TGTGCCAGCAGCTTAGCGCAACCAGGGAAGGAGACCCAGTACTTC. Residues: CASSLAQPGKETQYF. The chain links TRBV7-9 to TRBJ2-5; weak D call: TRBD1 (5 bases). The V gene lost 0 bases and the J gene lost 5 bases, with 13 bases spanning the gap. Per germline, CDR1 SEHNR and CDR2 FQNEAQ (reference sequence). The CDR3 has 15 amino acids.

This clonotype was observed a handful of times. This chain links TRBV4-2 with TRBJ2-1, with TRBD2 matching over 14 bases. J lost 4 bases, V lost 1 base, and 0 bases had no gene match. The CDR3 spans 16 residues. Germline assignment: CDR1 LGHNA and CDR2 YNFKEQ. The chain's CDR3 is CASSQGTSGGYNEQFF. CDR3 coding DNA: TGTGCCAGCAGCCAAGGGACTAGCGGGGGGTACAATGAGCAGTTCTTC.

This clonotype appeared many times. This chain joins TRBV6-5 and TRBJ2-1; 9 positions match TRBD1. The CDR3 contains 16 residues. The V gene's germline CDR1 is MNHEY and CDR2 SVGAGI. The V gene end was trimmed by 2 bases and the J gene end by 7 bases; junction bases not matched to a gene: 9. This CDR3 is CASSYPRDRVLNEQFF. The DNA for the CDR3 is TGTGCCAGCAGTTACCCCCGGGACAGGGTGTTAAATGAGCAGTTCTTC.

The chain is built from TRBV29-1 and TRBJ2-7; D gene unclear. CDR1 is SQVTM and CDR2 is ANQGSEA in the germline V gene. CDR3 length: 9 residues. V was shortened by 3 bases and J by 3 bases, with 0 bases between the two germline ends. CDR3 sequence (DNA): TGCAGCGTTGACTACGAGCAGTACTTC. It translates to CSVDYEQYF.

V is TRBV25-1 and J is TRBJ2-7; D gene unclear. CDR1 and CDR2 from the germline V gene are MGHDK and SYGVNS. CDR3 length equals 13 residues. The V end was cut by 1 base, the J end by 0 bases, with 4 bases between. This chain's CDR3 is CASSELSSYEQYF. CDR3 nucleotides: TGTGCCAGCAGTGAATTAAGCTCCTACGAGCAGTACTTC.

This clonotype was observed a handful of times. The rearrangement joins TRBV18 to TRBJ2-7, with 11 bases aligning to TRBD2. Germline CDR1 is KGHSH and CDR2 is LQKENI. The CDR3 runs to 16 residues. V lost 0 bases to trimming and J lost 2 bases; unmatched junction nucleotides: 3. CDR3 nucleotides: TGTGCCAGCTCACCACCGGGACTAGCGGCCGCCTACGAGCAGTACTTC. This codes for CASSPPGLAAAYEQYF.

This clonotype has only a few counts. The gene calls are TRBV20-1 and TRBJ2-2; unclear D gene. V was shortened by 2 bases and J by 1 base, with 11 bases between the two germline ends. Germline V CDR1 and CDR2: DFQATT, SNEGSKA (reference sequence). CDR3 length: 15 amino acids. DNA of the CDR3: TGCAGTGCTAGATTGCAGAAGGAGAACACCGGGGAGCTGTTTTTT. Protein: CSARLQKENTGELFF.

This clonotype was seen only a few times. J is TRBJ2-5 and V is TRBV29-1, with D uncertain. CDR1 and CDR2 from the germline V gene are SQVTM and ANQGSEA. This CDR3 is built from 11 residues. V lost 6 bases and J 1 base, leaving 6 bases between the germline ends. CDR3 residues: CSVQTQETQYF. The CDR3 region has the DNA TGCAGCGTACAAACCCAAGAGACCCAGTACTTC.

This chain links TRBV12-3 or TRBV12-4 with TRBJ2-2; D call uncertain. Deletions cut 0 bases from V and 1 base from J, with 12 bases between. The CDR3 is 17 amino acids. CDR3 region: CASSLAMGIENTGELFF. CDR3 DNA: TGTGCCAGCAGTTTAGCGATGGGCATAGAGAACACCGGGGAGCTGTTTTTT.

In its sample, this clonotype was seen a few times. The gene calls are TRBV3-1 and TRBJ2-2, with 15 positions matching TRBD2. V lost 6 bases and J lost 2; bases outside the gene matches: 10. The germline CDR1 and CDR2 sequences are LGHDT and YNNKEL (reference sequence). CDR3 length: 19 amino acids. CDR3 sequence reads: CASRRTSGRETRNTGELFF. The CDR3, as DNA: TGTGCCAGCAGAAGGACTAGCGGGAGGGAGACAAGAAACACCGGGGAGCTGTTTTTT.

This clonotype was seen a handful of times. This chain connects TRBV7-6 to TRBJ2-6; unclear D gene. CDR1 is SGHVS, CDR2 FNYEAQ, per germline. The CDR3 is 14 residues long. Trimming shortened V by 4 bases and J by 4 bases, and 8 bases separated the two germline ends. For the CDR3, the DNA is TGTGCCAGCAGCTCTTCAACCGGGGCCAACGTCCTGACTTTC. Translating it yields CASSSSTGANVLTF.

This clonotype occurred many times. This sequence joins TRBV7-9 and TRBJ2-5, with TRBD2 matching over 7 bases. The CDR3 covers 15 residues. Trimming removed 5 bases from V and 5 bases from J; junction bases left unmatched: 11. The germline V gene encodes CDR1 SEHNR and CDR2 FQNEAQ (reference sequence). The CDR3 DNA reads TGTGCCAGCAGCCGATCCCCAGCGGGGTCTGAGACCCAGTACTTC. Translated: CASSRSPAGSETQYF. The entire variable domain, with the rest obtained from reference TRBV7-9 and TRBJ2-5, is as follows: DTGVSQNPRHKITKRGQNVTFRCDPISEHNRLYWYRQTLGQGPEFLTYFQNEAQLEKSRLLSDRFSAERPKGSFSTLEIQRTEQGDSAMYLCASSRSPAGSETQYFGPGTRLLVL.

In this sample, this clonotype turned up a few times. This chain uses TRBV20-1 with TRBJ2-7; D remains unclear. V shed 0 bases and J shed 0 bases, with 6 bases lying between them. The germline gives CDR1 DFQATT, CDR2 SNEGSKA (reference sequence). The CDR3 sequence is 13 residues long. In DNA form, the CDR3 reads TGCAGTGCTAGAGATGAGAGCTCCTACGAGCAGTACTTC. It codes for CSARDESSYEQYF.

This clonotype was seen only a few times. The rearrangement links TRBV7-8 to TRBJ1-2; 7 nucleotides match TRBD1. Germline trimming cut 3 bases from V and 5 bases from J; bases unmatched to any gene: 6. CDR3 length equals 14 residues. Germline loops: CDR1 SGHVS, CDR2 FQNEAQ. This chain's CDR3 is CASSFGAGGYGYTF. In nucleotides, the CDR3 is TGTGCCAGCAGCTTTGGGGCAGGGGGATATGGCTACACCTTC.

The rearrangement links TRBV20-1 to TRBJ2-3, with TRBD2 matching over 10 bases. The CDR3 has 15 amino acids. Trimming at V came to 6 bases and at J to 3 bases, leaving 9 bases not matched to a gene. Germline lookup yields CDR1 DFQATT and CDR2 SNEGSKA (reference sequence). The CDR3, as DNA: TGCAGTGCGGGAAGAGCGGGGGGGCCAACAGATACGCAGTATTTT. Its protein product is CSAGRAGGPTDTQYF.

V is TRBV20-1 and J is TRBJ2-7, with 9 bases that match TRBD2. This CDR3 has 15 amino acids. Germline values: CDR1 DFQATT, CDR2 SNEGSKA (reference sequence). Unmatched junction bases numbered 8, after V lost 3 bases and J lost 2 bases. For the CDR3, the DNA is TGCAGTGCTAGTCCCCTAGCGGGACGTACCTACGAGCAGTACTTC. Translating it yields CSASPLAGRTYEQYF.

V usage is TRBV20-1 and J usage is TRBJ2-7, with 14 bases matching TRBD2. The germline V gene encodes CDR1 DFQATT and CDR2 SNEGSKA (reference sequence). After removal of 5 bases from V and 7 bases from J, the junction contained 16 bases not matched to a gene. This CDR3 spans 17 amino acids. The CDR3 nucleotides read TGCAGTGCTTGGCCCATGACTAGCGGGAGGGCCCAAGGAGAGCAGTACTTC. Amino acid sequence: CSAWPMTSGRAQGEQYF.

The V call is TRBV19, the J call TRBJ2-1, with D possibly being TRBD1 or TRBD2 (6 bases each). Germline values: CDR1 LNHDA, CDR2 SQIVND (reference sequence). CDR3 length equals 14 residues. Trimming took off 2 bases at V and 9 bases at J, with 14 bases between the two ends. The DNA for the CDR3 is TGTGCCAGTAGTATATGGGGGGCCGGGCCTGAGCAGTTCTTC. Its protein is CASSIWGAGPEQFF.

The gene calls are TRBV20-1 and TRBJ2-7; TRBD1 is a possible D gene (5 bases). V dropped 5 bases and J dropped 2 bases, with 16 bases sitting between them. This CDR3 has 14 residues. The germline CDR1 and CDR2 sequences are DFQATT and SNEGSKA (reference sequence). The CDR3 here is CSAGNRYLPYEQYF. The CDR3 nucleotides are TGCAGTGCTGGGAACAGGTATCTCCCCTACGAGCAGTACTTC.

This clonotype was counted at least ten times. The rearrangement uses TRBV25-1 and TRBJ2-7; 8 bases are a match to TRBD1. Germline V lookup: CDR1 MGHDK, CDR2 SYGVNS. V lost 7 bases to trimming and J lost 2 bases; unmatched junction nucleotides: 4. CDR3 length equals 13 residues. The CDR3 here is CASNSDRAYEQYF. CDR3 DNA: TGTGCCAGCAACTCGGACAGGGCCTACGAGCAGTACTTC.

The CDR3, as DNA: TGTGCCACCGCTCCCCAGGGGGCTGTGGGGACCCAGTACTTC. Amino acid sequence: CATAPQGAVGTQYF. The chain joins TRBV10-3 to TRBJ2-5; 8 bases align to TRBD1. There are 14 residues in the CDR3. Germline V CDR1 and CDR2: ENHRY, SYGVKD. Trimming removed 10 bases from V and 7 bases from J; junction bases left unmatched: 14.

This clonotype was detected only a few times. This sequence joins TRBV7-9 and TRBJ1-2; the D is unclear. Germline loops: CDR1 SEHNR, CDR2 FQNEAQ (reference sequence). The CDR3 consists of 13 residues. V lost 7 bases and J lost 3, with 12 bases in between. CDR3 sequence: CASNAIGDYGYTF. The CDR3 region has the DNA TGTGCCAGCAACGCCATTGGGGACTATGGCTACACCTTC. Filled out from reference TRBV7-9 and TRBJ1-2, the complete variable domain reads DTGVSQNPRHKITKRGQNVTFRCDPISEHNRLYWYRQTLGQGPEFLTYFQNEAQLEKSRLLSDRFSAERPKGSFSTLEIQRTEQGDSAMYLCASNAIGDYGYTFGSGTRLTVV.

The V gene is TRBV4-1, the J gene TRBJ2-1; 12 nucleotides align to TRBD2. The CDR3 extends over 16 amino acids. The J segment lost 6 bases and the V segment lost 0 bases, leaving 3 bases of the junction unmatched. Germline V gives CDR1 MGHRA, CDR2 YSYEKL. The CDR3 sequence is CASSQDLTSGSNEQFF. In DNA, the CDR3 is TGCGCCAGCAGCCAAGATCTGACTAGCGGGAGCAATGAGCAGTTCTTC.

V usage is TRBV11-3 and J usage is TRBJ2-2; perhaps TRBD1 as D (6 bases). Germline V gene sequence: CDR1 SGHNT, CDR2 YENEEA. With 5 bases removed from V and 1 base from J, the gap between germline ends came to 14 bases. This CDR3 has 16 residues. DNA for the CDR3: TGTGCCAGCAGCCCTACCGGGACACTGAACACCGGGGAGCTGTTTTTT. Translation: CASSPTGTLNTGELFF. Looking up the rest from reference TRBV11-3 and TRBJ2-2 gives the full variable domain: EAGVVQSPRYKIIEKKQPVAFWCNPISGHNTLYWYLQNLGQGPELLIRYENEEAVDDSQLPKDRFSAERLKGVDSTLKIQPAELGDSAVYLCASSPTGTLNTGELFFGEGSRLTVL.

The chain recombines TRBV29-1 with TRBJ2-1; tentative D call: TRBD2 (6 bases). CDR3 length: 14 amino acids. The germline V gene has CDR1 SQVTM and CDR2 ANQGSEA. With 3 bases removed from V and 9 bases from J, the gap between germline ends came to 18 bases. DNA for the CDR3: TGCAGCGTTGACTTGAGACTAGGAGTTTTTGAGCAGTTCTTC. Translation: CSVDLRLGVFEQFF.

V is TRBV7-6 and J is TRBJ2-3; 9 bases are a match to TRBD2. With 4 bases clipped from V and 1 base from J, the junction kept 12 bases outside the gene matches. Germline values: CDR1 SGHVS, CDR2 FNYEAQ. The CDR3 spans 18 residues. CDR3 DNA sequence: TGTGCCAGCAGCTCCAACCCCGCGGGGGGGCTTGGCACAGATACGCAGTATTTT. It specifies CASSSNPAGGLGTDTQYF.

The chain carries TRBV5-1 and TRBJ2-1; TRBD1 matches at 7 bases. Germline CDR1 is SGHRS and CDR2 is YFSETQ. Unmatched junction bases numbered 3, after V lost 0 bases and J lost 6 bases. The CDR3 extends over 14 amino acids. CDR3: CASSLEGTVNEQFF. Written as DNA, the CDR3 is TGCGCCAGCAGCTTGGAAGGGACAGTCAATGAGCAGTTCTTC.

This clonotype was counted only a few times. The J gene is TRBJ2-3, the V gene TRBV28; D perhaps matches TRBD1 (6 bases). There are 15 residues in the CDR3. Germline V gene lookup returns CDR1 MDHEN and CDR2 SYDVKM. V gave up 7 bases and J gave up 9 bases, with 23 bases separating them. The CDR3 nucleotides read TGTGCCAGCAAAGGGGTCGGAGCCGGACAGTCAACGCAGTATTTT. Translation: CASKGVGAGQSTQYF.

This clonotype was counted a few times. The chain combines TRBV20-1 with TRBJ2-7; tentative D call: TRBD2 (7 bases). V was cut by 0 bases and J by 4 bases, with 16 bases left in between. Per germline, CDR1 DFQATT and CDR2 SNEGSKA (reference sequence). CDR3 length: 15 amino acids. The CDR3 protein is CSARDRGGAVYEQYF. CDR3 nucleotides: TGCAGTGCTAGAGATCGAGGGGGGGCCGTGTACGAGCAGTACTTC.